The clone carrying this T cell receptor beta chain showed up just a few times. The data belong to a study of blood T cell repertoires in COVID-19. This CDR3 is 15 amino acids long. TCRdb's copy holds only in-frame clones and misses some; the assay was immunoSEQ multiplex PCR. The sample yields around 200,000 clones, approximately 86% seen once. Sequenced material: peripheral blood. The clonotype originates from a man between 65 and 85 years old with acute or convalescent COVID-19. This chain joins TRBV21-1 and TRBJ1-2. TRBV21-1 is a documented pseudogene. The CDR3 bases are TGTGCCAGCAGTAAAGAGGGCCAGAGGGACTATGGCTACACCTTC. It yields the protein CASSKEGQRDYGYTF.